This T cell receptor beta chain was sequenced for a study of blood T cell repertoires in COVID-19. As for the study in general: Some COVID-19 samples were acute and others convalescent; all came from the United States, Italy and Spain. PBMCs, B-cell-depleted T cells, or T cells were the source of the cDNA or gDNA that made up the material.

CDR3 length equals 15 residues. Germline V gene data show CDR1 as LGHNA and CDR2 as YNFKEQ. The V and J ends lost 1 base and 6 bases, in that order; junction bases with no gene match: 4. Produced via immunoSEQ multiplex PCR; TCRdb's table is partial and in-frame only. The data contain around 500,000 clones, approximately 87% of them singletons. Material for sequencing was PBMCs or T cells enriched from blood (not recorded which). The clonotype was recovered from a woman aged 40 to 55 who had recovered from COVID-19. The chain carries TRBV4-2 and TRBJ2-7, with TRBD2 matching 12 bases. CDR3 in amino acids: CASSQVSSGRVEQYF. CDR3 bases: TGTGCCAGCAGCCAAGTCTCTAGCGGGAGGGTCGAGCAGTACTTC.